Below are 27 T cell receptor beta chains sequenced from a single sample in a study of cytomegalovirus exposure and HLA in healthy donors. The study ran its PCR with 60 Vbeta and 13 Jbeta primers. Sequencing was performed with immunoSEQ multiplex PCR; in TCRdb, only in-frame clones are kept and a portion is missing. The table has fewer than 110,000 clones, approximately 74% seen once. The sample consisted of PBMCs. The receptor set was obtained from a woman in her 40s in good health and CMV-seronegative.

V and J are TRBV6-5 and TRBJ2-5, with 11 bases fitting TRBD2. This CDR3 region has 15 residues. From germline, CDR1 is MNHEY and CDR2 SVGAGI. J gave up 7 bases and V 6 bases, and 10 bases lay outside the gene matches. The DNA of the CDR3 is TGTGCCAGCAGGGATAGCGGGGGGGCCGGGGTGACCCAGTACTTC. Translating it yields CASRDSGGAGVTQYF.

The rearrangement links TRBV7-9 to TRBJ2-7; no clear D gene. V was trimmed by 1 base and J by 6 bases, leaving 16 bases between them. Per the germline V gene, CDR1 is SEHNR and CDR2 is FQNEAQ (reference sequence). This CDR3 has 15 amino acids. In DNA form, the CDR3 reads TGTGCCAGCAGCTTAGTGAGAAACCCCTACCCCGAGCAGTACTTC. This sequence encodes CASSLVRNPYPEQYF.

The chain couples TRBV5-1 to TRBJ1-3; D possibly corresponds to TRBD1 (6 bases). Trimming cost V 0 bases and J 0 bases, with 10 bases left between them. The germline gives CDR1 SGHRS, CDR2 YFSETQ. CDR3 length: 16 residues. This chain's CDR3 is CASSLGQANSGNTIYF. In nucleotides, the CDR3 is TGCGCCAGCAGCTTGGGACAGGCAAACTCTGGAAACACCATATATTTT.

The chain combines TRBV5-5 with TRBJ2-5; D is possibly TRBD2 (6 bases). V shed 0 bases and J shed 0 bases, with 12 bases lying between them. The CDR3 totals 16 residues. CDR1 and CDR2 (germline): SGHKS, YYEKEE (reference sequence). Here the CDR3 DNA reads TGTGCCAGCAGCTTGGAATCGGGAGCTAACCAAGAGACCCAGTACTTC. Translation gives CASSLESGANQETQYF.

In its sample, this clone was seen a few times. This chain joins TRBV19 and TRBJ1-4, with D uncertain. Germline CDR1 and CDR2: LNHDA and SQIVND (reference sequence). V lost 7 bases and J lost 5, with 14 bases in between. The CDR3 totals 14 residues. CDR3 in amino acids: CASKLGRSNEKLFF. CDR3 nucleotide sequence: TGTGCCAGTAAGTTGGGCAGGTCCAATGAAAAACTGTTTTTT.

The rearrangement uses TRBV19 and TRBJ2-6; 8 nucleotides agree with TRBD1. The V segment lost 7 bases and the J segment 2 bases; nucleotides outside the gene matches: 4. The germline CDR1 and CDR2 sequences are LNHDA and SQIVND (reference sequence). The CDR3 has 15 residues. CDR3 amino acids: CASMQGAAGANVLTF. The CDR3, as DNA: TGTGCCAGTATGCAGGGGGCGGCTGGGGCCAACGTCCTGACTTTC.

The V gene is TRBV7-2, the J gene TRBJ2-5; the match to TRBD1 covers 10 bases. V shed 5 bases and J 4 bases; nucleotides not matched to a gene: 7. There are 15 residues in the CDR3. Germline V CDR1 and CDR2: SGHTA, FQGNSA. CDR3 loop: CASSQGTGEIETQYF. The CDR3 nucleotides are TGTGCCAGCAGCCAAGGGACAGGGGAGATAGAGACCCAGTACTTC.

V usage is TRBV27 and J usage is TRBJ2-1, with 15 bases fitting TRBD2. Trimming took 3 bases from V and 0 from J; bases not matched to a gene: 6. CDR3 length: 19 amino acids. Germline V gene lookup returns CDR1 MNHEY and CDR2 SMNVEV (reference sequence). The CDR3 region has the DNA TGTGCCAGCAGTTTTTTGGGACTAGCGGGAGGTTCCTCCTACAATGAGCAGTTCTTC. The encoded protein is CASSFLGLAGGSSYNEQFF.

The chain carries TRBV27 and TRBJ1-2; 9 bases are a match to TRBD1. CDR1 and CDR2 (germline): MNHEY, SMNVEV (reference sequence). This CDR3 contains 14 residues. The J segment lost 6 bases and the V segment lost 5 bases, leaving 7 bases of the junction unmatched. CDR3 protein: CASSIGQGLDGYTF. Here the CDR3 DNA reads TGTGCCAGCAGTATCGGACAGGGGTTGGATGGCTACACCTTC.

This chain uses TRBV7-6 with TRBJ1-1; perhaps TRBD1 as D (5 bases). The V end was cut by 1 base, the J end by 0 bases, with 6 bases between. This CDR3 comprises 14 residues. Germline CDR1 is SGHVS and CDR2 is FNYEAQ. This CDR3 reads CASSLGQMNTEAFF. CDR3 DNA sequence: TGTGCCAGCAGCTTAGGACAGATGAACACTGAAGCTTTCTTT.

The chain recombines TRBV5-6 with TRBJ2-6; D gene ambiguous. Per germline, CDR1 SGHDT and CDR2 YYEEEE. There are 15 residues in the CDR3. The V gene lost 4 bases and the J gene lost 0 bases, with 8 bases spanning the gap. The CDR3 nucleotides read TGTGCCAGCAGCCAACTTAGCTCTGGGGCCAACGTCCTGACTTTC. This sequence encodes CASSQLSSGANVLTF. The whole variable domain, filled in from reference TRBV5-6 and TRBJ2-6, reads DAGVTQSPTHLIKTRGQQVTLRCSPKSGHDTVSWYQQALGQGPQFIFQYYEEEERQRGNFPDRFSGHQFPNYSSELNVNALLLGDSALYLCASSQLSSGANVLTFGAGSRLTVL.

The chain employs TRBV19 and TRBJ2-3; 7 positions match TRBD2. Germline V gene data show CDR1 as LNHDA and CDR2 as SQIVND (reference sequence). V gave up 5 bases and J gave up 4 bases; unmatched junction bases: 9. This CDR3 has 15 residues. The chain's CDR3 is CASSALREWADTQYF. CDR3 sequence (DNA): TGTGCCAGTAGTGCGCTGCGGGAGTGGGCAGATACGCAGTATTTT.

The V call is TRBV30, the J call TRBJ1-3; no clear D. Trimming took 3 bases from V and 4 from J, leaving 7 bases between them. The CDR3 length is 12 residues. Per germline, CDR1 GTSNPN and CDR2 SVGIG (reference sequence). CDR3 loop: CAWSPGGNTIYF. CDR3 sequence (DNA): TGTGCCTGGAGCCCAGGAGGAAACACCATATATTTT. Filled out from reference TRBV30 and TRBJ1-3, the complete variable domain reads SQTIHQWPATLVQPVGSPLSLECTVEGTSNPNLYWYRQAAGRGLQLLFYSVGIGQISSEVPQNLSASRPQDRQFILSSKKLLLSDSGFYLCAWSPGGNTIYFGEGSWLTVV.

Concerning this clone itself: This CDR3 is also generated by other DNA sequences in the sample. The V and J genes are TRBV27 and TRBJ2-3; D uncertain. V was cut by 2 bases and J by 0 bases, with 9 bases left in between. CDR1 MNHEY and CDR2 SMNVEV come from the germline V gene (reference sequence). CDR3 length: 15 residues. The CDR3 DNA follows: TGTGCCAGCAGTTTAGAGGCAGAAAGCACAGATACGCAGTATTTT. Amino acids: CASSLEAESTDTQYF.

This clone was observed a few times. The V call is TRBV27, the J call TRBJ1-4; 9 positions agree with TRBD1. CDR1 and CDR2 (germline): MNHEY, SMNVEV (reference sequence). After removal of 5 bases from V and 8 bases from J, the junction contained 18 bases not matched to a gene. The length of the CDR3 is 18 residues. CDR3 bases: TGTGCCAGCAGTCCGCGACAGGGGGGCAGAATCATGGGGGAAAAACTGTTTTTT. This codes for CASSPRQGGRIMGEKLFF.

The chain uses TRBV19 and TRBJ2-7, with 9 bases lining up with TRBD1. V shed 7 bases, J shed 5 bases, and the junction held 24 bases outside the gene matches. The germline CDR1 and CDR2 sequences are LNHDA and SQIVND (reference sequence). The CDR3 has 19 amino acids. The CDR3 loop is CASTPRAGQGRGGGDEQYF. In nucleotides, the CDR3 is TGTGCCAGTACTCCTAGAGCGGGACAGGGACGAGGAGGTGGGGACGAGCAGTACTTC.

In this sample, this clone turned up once. The chain links TRBV6-1 to TRBJ2-3; 11 nucleotides agree with TRBD2. The CDR3 loop spans 15 amino acids. V trimming: 1 base; J trimming: 4 bases; junction bases outside the gene matches: 1. Germline V gene data show CDR1 as MNHNS and CDR2 as SASEGT. This CDR3 is CASSEGLAGSDTQYF. In nucleotides, the CDR3 is TGTGCCAGCAGTGAAGGACTAGCGGGATCAGATACGCAGTATTTT.

This clone has more than one count but fewer than ten. The V call is TRBV29-1, the J call TRBJ1-1, with 7 bases identical to TRBD1. The CDR3 sequence is 13 residues long. Germline V lookup: CDR1 SQVTM, CDR2 ANQGSEA. The ends lost 5 bases at V and 7 bases at J; junction bases unmatched: 10. The CDR3 nucleotides read TGCAGCGTTCAGCTCCTCAGACAGGGTGAAGCTTTCTTT. Its protein product is CSVQLLRQGEAFF.

This clone was observed a single time. This chain joins TRBV7-3 and TRBJ2-7; a weak D match, TRBD2 (5 bases). Germline V CDR1 and CDR2: SGHTA, FQGTGA. Trimming left V 5 bases short and J 4 bases short, with 15 bases between. This CDR3 region has 14 residues. CDR3 protein: CASSRLRTFYEQYF. The CDR3 DNA sequence: TGTGCCAGCAGCCGTTTAAGGACTTTTTACGAGCAGTACTTC.

The chain recombines TRBV6-5 with TRBJ2-7; a weak D match, TRBD1 (5 bases). The CDR3 consists of 13 residues. Germline V gene data show CDR1 as MNHEY and CDR2 as SVGAGI. V lost 0 bases and J 3 bases, leaving 6 bases between the germline ends. CDR3 protein: CASSYSRGYEQYF. CDR3 nucleotide sequence: TGTGCCAGCAGTTACTCTAGGGGCTACGAGCAGTACTTC.

The chain employs TRBV5-1 and TRBJ2-5, with 7 bases lining up with TRBD1. The CDR3 is 15 amino acids. V shed 2 bases, J shed 4 bases, and the junction held 8 bases outside the gene matches. Germline lookup yields CDR1 SGHRS and CDR2 YFSETQ. The CDR3 loop reads CASSLQNRGSETQYF. The DNA for the CDR3 is TGCGCCAGCAGCTTACAAAACAGGGGATCAGAGACCCAGTACTTC.

This clone was picked up a small number of times. The CDR3 nucleotides read TGTGCCACCAGCCTTGTATCGGGGAAAGAGACCCAGTACTTC. Amino acids: CATSLVSGKETQYF. The rearrangement links TRBV15 to TRBJ2-5; tentatively, D is TRBD2 (5 bases). V shed 5 bases and J shed 3 bases, with 13 bases lying between them. Germline loops: CDR1 LNHNV, CDR2 YYDKDF (reference sequence). The CDR3 spans 14 residues.

This chain uses TRBV5-5 with TRBJ1-1, with TRBD1 as a possible D gene (5 bases). The CDR3 consists of 14 residues. V was pared by 0 bases and J by 3 bases, with 9 bases between. CDR1 and CDR2 from the germline V gene are SGHKS and YYEKEE (reference sequence). The CDR3 DNA follows: TGTGCCAGCAGCTTGGGGGTAGGGGACACTGAAGCTTTCTTT. Protein sequence: CASSLGVGDTEAFF.

This clone was seen just once. This chain uses TRBV6-1 with TRBJ1-2; TRBD1 might be the D (6 bases). The CDR3 is made up of 16 amino acids. Trimming took 2 bases from V and 0 from J, leaving 13 bases between them. The germline V gene has CDR1 MNHNS and CDR2 SASEGT. The DNA for the CDR3 is TGTGCCAGCAGTGAAATTTCGACAGGTACTAACTATGGCTACACCTTC. It encodes CASSEISTGTNYGYTF.

For the CDR3, the DNA is TGTGCCAGCAGCTTTAGTCTTTCCTACAATGAGCAGTTCTTC. Translating gives CASSFSLSYNEQFF. The V and J genes are TRBV11-2 and TRBJ2-1; no clear D gene. Deletions cut 3 bases from V and 1 base from J, with 7 bases between. The CDR3 loop spans 14 amino acids. Looked up from germline, CDR1 is SGHAT and CDR2 is FQNNGV.

The table lists this clone with a few counts. The J gene is TRBJ2-7, the V gene TRBV2; no reliable D call. This CDR3 is built from 15 residues. Germline CDR1 reads SNHLY; CDR2 reads FYNNEI. V was cut by 7 bases and J by 4 bases, with 20 bases left in between. In nucleotides, the CDR3 is TGTGCCAGCACGTCCCGGGTTTCAAGCCCATACGAGCAGTACTTC. It translates to CASTSRVSSPYEQYF.

The CDR3: CASSDSQYNEQFF. CDR3 sequence (DNA): TGTGCCAGCAGTGACAGCCAGTACAATGAGCAGTTCTTC. The chain combines TRBV6-5 with TRBJ2-1; D perhaps matches TRBD1 (5 bases). V was trimmed by 5 bases and J by 4 bases, leaving 9 bases between them. Per germline, CDR1 MNHEY and CDR2 SVGAGI. The length of the CDR3 is 13 residues.